Presented here are 18 T cell receptor beta chains from one specimen sequenced in a study of blood T cell repertoires in COVID-19. Sequenced by immunoSEQ multiplex PCR; TCRdb stores in-frame clones only, minus some. There are roughly 150,000 clones in the sample; approximately 80% occur only once, and almost 10% lies in the top ten. The sequenced sample consisted of peripheral blood. The receptors shown here come from a woman in her fifties or sixties with acute or convalescent COVID-19.

This clone has only one observation. CDR3 DNA sequence: TGCGCCAGCAGCCAAGAGTGGGAGGGCGTGGGCACTGAAGCTTTCTTT. It yields the protein CASSQEWEGVGTEAFF. The V and J genes are TRBV4-3 and TRBJ1-1, with D unclear. Germline loops: CDR1 LGHNA, CDR2 YSLEER. V dropped 0 bases and J dropped 4 bases, with 15 bases sitting between them. The CDR3 spans 16 residues.

Written as DNA, the CDR3 is TGTGCCAGCAGCGCTCAGACGGGCTCTGGAAACACCATATATTTT. Translated, it gives CASSAQTGSGNTIYF. The V and J genes are TRBV9 and TRBJ1-3, with unresolved D. The CDR3 loop spans 15 amino acids. The V end lost 3 bases, the J end lost 0 bases, and 10 bases lay between the germline ends. Germline-derived CDR1 and CDR2 are SGDLS and YYNGEE.

The chain combines TRBV6-2 or TRBV6-3 with TRBJ2-7, with 12 bases lining up with TRBD2. The CDR3 totals 15 residues. V shed 4 bases and J 6 bases; nucleotides not matched to a gene: 7. Germline values: CDR1 MNHEY, CDR2 SVGEGT. The CDR3 DNA reads as TGTGCCAGCAGTTCCACTAGCGGGAGGCCTTTCGAGCAGTACTTC. The encoded protein is CASSSTSGRPFEQYF.

V and J are TRBV7-2 and TRBJ1-2; D unresolved. Trimming pared 3 bases from V and 2 bases from J, leaving 7 bases between. CDR1 is SGHTA, CDR2 FQGNSA, per germline. The CDR3 has 13 amino acids. In DNA form, the CDR3 reads TGTGCCAGCAGCTTGCCCGGGAACTATGGCTACACCTTC. Translation: CASSLPGNYGYTF.

The chain links TRBV5-5 to TRBJ1-2; D is possibly TRBD1 (5 bases). Deletions cut 0 bases from V and 0 bases from J, with 9 bases between. The CDR3 contains 15 residues. The germline V gene encodes CDR1 SGHKS and CDR2 YYEKEE (reference sequence). The CDR3 protein is CASSLADSANYGYTF. CDR3 sequence (DNA): TGTGCCAGCAGCTTGGCCGACAGTGCTAACTATGGCTACACCTTC.

This chain's CDR3 is CASSLDFRDTQYF. In DNA, the CDR3 is TGTGCCAGCAGTTTAGACTTTCGAGATACGCAGTATTTT. The chain carries TRBV12-3 or TRBV12-4 and TRBJ2-3; no definite D call. V lost 1 base, J lost 5 bases, and 7 bases lay in between. CDR3 length equals 13 residues.

The chain carries TRBV28 and TRBJ2-1; possibly TRBD2 for D (6 bases). Germline CDR1 MDHEN, CDR2 SYDVKM. The CDR3 has 14 residues. Between the trimmed V and J ends, which lost 2 bases and 6 bases, there was a span of 11 bases. This CDR3 is CASSLGGALNEQFF. The CDR3 bases are TGTGCCAGCAGTTTAGGCGGGGCCCTCAATGAGCAGTTCTTC.

J is TRBJ2-1 and V is TRBV27; D gene unclear. Per germline, CDR1 MNHEY and CDR2 SMNVEV (reference sequence). The CDR3 extends over 11 amino acids. The V and J ends lost 3 bases and 9 bases respectively, with 6 bases between them. This chain's CDR3 is CASSFLREQFF. The CDR3 nucleotides read TGTGCCAGCAGTTTTCTTCGTGAGCAGTTCTTC.

This chain joins TRBV7-9 and TRBJ2-1; 7 bases agree with TRBD2. V lost 7 bases to trimming and J lost 7 bases; unmatched junction nucleotides: 10. The CDR3 has 14 amino acids. The V gene's germline CDR1 is SEHNR and CDR2 FQNEAQ (reference sequence). The CDR3 reads CASTTAGSRNEQFF. As DNA, the CDR3 is TGTGCCAGCACCACAGCGGGGAGTCGGAATGAGCAGTTCTTC.

This clone came up once. V usage is TRBV27 and J usage is TRBJ1-1; 7 bases match TRBD1. Trimming removed 4 bases from V and 4 bases from J; junction bases left unmatched: 12. The CDR3 covers 16 residues. CDR1 is MNHEY and CDR2 is SMNVEV in the germline V gene (reference sequence). CDR3 region: CASSSKQGWSSTEAFF. CDR3 DNA: TGTGCCAGCAGTTCAAAACAGGGGTGGTCGTCCACTGAAGCTTTCTTT.

The table lists this clone with a few counts. CDR3 nucleotides: TGTGCCAGCAGGTCCCAGGGGTACTCCTACGAGCAGTACTTC. It encodes CASRSQGYSYEQYF. This chain links TRBV27 with TRBJ2-7, with D possibly matching TRBD1 (6 bases). V shed 6 bases and J shed 0 bases, with 12 bases lying between them. Germline V gene data show CDR1 as MNHEY and CDR2 as SMNVEV (reference sequence). The CDR3 spans 14 residues.

The chain employs TRBV7-9 and TRBJ2-3; D gene uncertain. Germline CDR1 and CDR2: SEHNR and FQNEAQ (reference sequence). V shed 3 bases and J shed 2 bases, with 9 bases lying between them. There are 14 residues in the CDR3. The CDR3 sequence is CASSFGQSTDTQYF. The CDR3 nucleotides read TGTGCCAGCAGCTTTGGTCAGTCCACAGATACGCAGTATTTT.

The V call is TRBV5-1, the J call TRBJ1-2, with 7 bases that match TRBD1. The CDR3 is made up of 12 amino acids. Unmatched junction bases numbered 4, after V lost 4 bases and J lost 7 bases. Germline V gene lookup returns CDR1 SGHRS and CDR2 YFSETQ. The CDR3 sequence: CASSLTGFGYTF. Here the CDR3 DNA reads TGCGCCAGCAGCCTGACAGGGTTTGGCTACACCTTC. Full variable domain (outside the CDR3, taken from reference TRBV5-1 and TRBJ1-2): KAGVTQTPRYLIKTRGQQVTLSCSPISGHRSVSWYQQTPGQGLQFLFEYFSETQRNKGNFPGRFSGRQFSNSRSEMNVSTLELGDSALYLCASSLTGFGYTFGSGTRLTVV.

The gene calls are TRBV9 and TRBJ2-1, with 7 bases identical to TRBD1. Germline CDR1 is SGDLS and CDR2 is YYNGEE. The trim removed 3 bases at V and 6 bases at J, leaving 9 bases unmatched. CDR3 length: 15 amino acids. The CDR3 protein is CASSARDSGRNEQFF. Here the CDR3 DNA reads TGTGCCAGCAGCGCCCGGGACAGCGGACGCAATGAGCAGTTCTTC.

The chain employs TRBV5-1 and TRBJ2-1; TRBD2 aligns across 8 bases. The CDR3 has 17 amino acids. CDR1 is SGHRS, CDR2 YFSETQ, per germline. V lost 3 bases and J lost 1; bases outside the gene matches: 9. CDR3: CASSSWGGRKSYNEQFF. The CDR3 nucleotides read TGCGCCAGCAGCTCATGGGGCGGGAGGAAGTCCTACAATGAGCAGTTCTTC. Complete variable domain (other parts from reference TRBV5-1 and TRBJ2-1): KAGVTQTPRYLIKTRGQQVTLSCSPISGHRSVSWYQQTPGQGLQFLFEYFSETQRNKGNFPGRFSGRQFSNSRSEMNVSTLELGDSALYLCASSSWGGRKSYNEQFFGPGTRLTVL.

This sequence joins TRBV7-2 and TRBJ2-1; possibly TRBD1 for D (5 bases). The length of the CDR3 is 14 residues. Germline CDR1 and CDR2: SGHTA and FQGNSA. V lost 1 base and J lost 9, with 13 bases in between. In DNA, the CDR3 is TGTGCCAGCAGCTTAGTAAGGGGCCGCGGTGAGCAGTTCTTC. This gives the protein CASSLVRGRGEQFF.

This clone was recorded once. This chain joins TRBV6-5 and TRBJ2-5, with TRBD1 matching 9 bases. Germline loops: CDR1 MNHEY, CDR2 SVGAGI. The CDR3 sequence is 13 residues long. The ends lost 2 bases at V and 5 bases at J; junction bases unmatched: 0. The CDR3 loop is CASSYGQGETQYF. The CDR3 DNA reads as TGTGCCAGCAGTTACGGACAGGGGGAGACCCAGTACTTC.

This sequence joins TRBV5-4 and TRBJ1-6; a possible D gene is TRBD1 (6 bases). The CDR3 is made up of 15 amino acids. V lost 4 bases and J lost 5, with 13 bases in between. Germline values: CDR1 SGHNT, CDR2 YYREEE (reference sequence). As DNA, the CDR3 is TGTGCCAGCAGCGGCGGGGGCTCGGATAATTCACCCCTCCACTTT. Amino acids: CASSGGGSDNSPLHF.